The 25 T cell receptor beta chains below were found in one sample sequenced in a study of technical replicates of blood from four donors. Here immunoSEQ multiplex PCR was the method, and the copy in TCRdb shows in-frame clones only, minus some. The sample lists around 50,000 clones, 95% to 96% occurring once. The sequencing sample was made of T cells isolated from PBMCs. The source is a human donor in good health.

The chain uses TRBV28 and TRBJ2-1, with 15 bases that match TRBD2. The V and J ends lost 6 bases and 6 bases, in that order; junction bases with no gene match: 6. CDR3 size: 16 residues. Germline values: CDR1 MDHEN, CDR2 SYDVKM. The CDR3 protein is CASSYGLAGGSNEQFF. The CDR3 nucleotides read TGTGCCAGCAGCTACGGACTAGCGGGAGGGTCCAATGAGCAGTTCTTC.

This chain links TRBV11-2 with TRBJ2-1, with D tentatively TRBD1 (5 bases). Germline values: CDR1 SGHAT, CDR2 FQNNGV. V lost 2 bases and J lost 8, with 16 bases in between. The length of the CDR3 is 15 residues. The CDR3 DNA sequence: TGTGCCAGCAGCTTATCGGTCTCCTTAGGGGATGAGCAGTTCTTC. Translation: CASSLSVSLGDEQFF.

The V call is TRBV2, the J call TRBJ1-5; D not resolved. The V and J ends lost 1 base and 4 bases respectively, with 14 bases between them. Germline assignment: CDR1 SNHLY and CDR2 FYNNEI. The CDR3 totals 16 residues. CDR3 sequence (DNA): TGTGCCAGCAGTGAAGAAGGAGCTATAGTTAATCAGCCCCAGCATTTT. This translates into CASSEEGAIVNQPQHF.

This clone was picked up one time. V gene TRBV28 combines with J gene TRBJ2-7; the match to TRBD2 covers 11 bases. Germline V lookup: CDR1 MDHEN, CDR2 SYDVKM. CDR3 length equals 18 residues. Trimming at V came to 5 bases and at J to 2 bases, leaving 14 bases not matched to a gene. The CDR3 DNA sequence: TGTGCCAGCAGTACCGGCAGGCAGCTACTAGCGGGAGCCTACGAGCAGTACTTC. Encoded protein: CASSTGRQLLAGAYEQYF. The full variable domain, completed using reference TRBV28 and TRBJ2-7, is DVKVTQSSRYLVKRTGEKVFLECVQDMDHENMFWYRQDPGLGLRLIYFSYDVKMKEKGDIPEGYSVSREKKERFSLILESASTNQTSMYLCASSTGRQLLAGAYEQYFGPGTRLTVT.

J is TRBJ1-2 and V is TRBV6-5, with a possible D match to TRBD1 (6 bases). Germline lookup yields CDR1 MNHEY and CDR2 SVGAGI. The CDR3 length is 14 residues. The ends were cut back, 5 bases at V and 2 bases at J, with 12 bases in the middle. The CDR3, as DNA: TGTGCCAGCAGTAATCAGGGGCCGAACTATGGCTACACCTTC. Protein product: CASSNQGPNYGYTF.

The V and J genes are TRBV20-1 and TRBJ2-7, with D possibly being TRBD1 (6 bases). The V end lost 6 bases, the J end lost 3 bases, and 9 bases lay between the germline ends. Germline V CDR1 and CDR2: DFQATT, SNEGSKA (reference sequence). CDR3 length equals 11 residues. Written as DNA, the CDR3 is TGCAGTGCAATGGACAGCTACGAGCAGTACTTC. This translates into CSAMDSYEQYF.

CDR3 protein: CASSLDGTSGSLSYEQYF. Written as DNA, the CDR3 is TGTGCCAGCAGCTTAGACGGAACTAGCGGGAGCCTCTCCTACGAGCAGTACTTC. The chain joins TRBV7-2 to TRBJ2-7; 11 positions match TRBD2. CDR3 length equals 18 residues. V lost 1 base to trimming and J lost 0 bases; unmatched junction nucleotides: 8. Germline V gene lookup returns CDR1 SGHTA and CDR2 FQGNSA.

This clone showed up just once. The rearrangement joins TRBV11-3 to TRBJ2-1; 8 bases are shared with TRBD2. Germline assignment: CDR1 SGHNT and CDR2 YENEEA. This CDR3 region has 15 residues. V shed 6 bases and J 0 bases; nucleotides not matched to a gene: 4. For the CDR3, the DNA is TGTGCCAGCAGACAGAGCGGGAGCTCCTACAATGAGCAGTTCTTC. It yields the protein CASRQSGSSYNEQFF.

The chain carries TRBV9 and TRBJ2-1; TRBD2 is a possible D gene (5 bases). The germline CDR1 and CDR2 sequences are SGDLS and YYNGEE. CDR3 length: 16 amino acids. Trimming left V 0 bases short and J 0 bases short, with 10 bases between. The CDR3 DNA sequence: TGTGCCAGCAGCGTAGGTGCTAGCAGCTCCTACAATGAGCAGTTCTTC. Translation: CASSVGASSSYNEQFF.

The chain couples TRBV5-1 to TRBJ2-7; TRBD2 matches at 8 bases. CDR1 and CDR2 (germline): SGHRS, YFSETQ. CDR3 size: 16 residues. The trim removed 0 bases at V and 1 base at J, leaving 6 bases unmatched. The CDR3 DNA reads TGCGCCAGCAGCTTGGGAGGGTCGGGAGGGTCCTACGAGCAGTACTTC. Protein sequence: CASSLGGSGGSYEQYF. Filled out from reference TRBV5-1 and TRBJ2-7, the complete variable domain reads KAGVTQTPRYLIKTRGQQVTLSCSPISGHRSVSWYQQTPGQGLQFLFEYFSETQRNKGNFPGRFSGRQFSNSRSEMNVSTLELGDSALYLCASSLGGSGGSYEQYFGPGTRLTVT.

J is TRBJ2-7 and V is TRBV5-6; D is possibly TRBD2 (6 bases). Deletions cut 7 bases from V and 3 bases from J, with 14 bases between. Germline V CDR1 and CDR2: SGHDT, YYEEEE. The CDR3 extends over 13 amino acids. CDR3 nucleotide sequence: TGTGCCAGCCAAGGAGGGGAGAACTACGAGCAGTACTTC. As protein: CASQGGENYEQYF.

The V gene is TRBV10-3, the J gene TRBJ2-7; the D gene is possibly TRBD2 (5 bases). The germline V gene has CDR1 ENHRY and CDR2 SYGVKD. The CDR3 totals 13 residues. V dropped 2 bases and J dropped 3 bases, with 8 bases sitting between them. The CDR3 nucleotides are TGTGCCATCAGTGAGGACCGGGACTACGAGCAGTACTTC. Protein: CAISEDRDYEQYF.

This chain joins TRBV11-2 and TRBJ2-1, with 11 positions matching TRBD2. CDR1 and CDR2 from the germline V gene are SGHAT and FQNNGV. V gave up 5 bases and J gave up 7 bases; unmatched junction bases: 16. The CDR3 is 18 residues long. For the CDR3, the DNA is TGTGCCAGCAGCCCCCTCCCCTTTAGCGGGAGGGCGGGGAATGAGCAGTTCTTC. Residues: CASSPLPFSGRAGNEQFF.

The gene calls are TRBV28 and TRBJ1-5, with 7 nucleotides matching TRBD1. V trimming: 2 bases; J trimming: 3 bases; junction bases outside the gene matches: 4. CDR3 size: 15 residues. The germline CDR1 and CDR2 sequences are MDHEN and SYDVKM. The CDR3 region is CASSLKDRSNQPQHF. The CDR3 DNA follows: TGTGCCAGCAGTTTAAAGGACAGGTCCAATCAGCCCCAGCATTTT.

DNA for the CDR3: TGTGCCAGCAGTTTCTCCCCCGGCGAGCAGTACTTC. This encodes CASSFSPGEQYF. The V call is TRBV27, the J call TRBJ2-7; unclear D gene. The CDR3 length is 12 residues. The V gene's germline CDR1 is MNHEY and CDR2 SMNVEV (reference sequence). V lost 3 bases, J lost 6 bases, and 9 bases lay in between.

This chain joins TRBV9 and TRBJ1-3; 7 bases are a match to TRBD1. This CDR3 contains 14 residues. Germline-derived CDR1 and CDR2 are SGDLS and YYNGEE. Unmatched junction bases numbered 4, after V lost 4 bases and J lost 3 bases. The CDR3 sequence is CASSMQGVGNTIYF. DNA for the CDR3: TGTGCCAGCAGCATGCAGGGGGTTGGAAACACCATATATTTT.

This chain joins TRBV7-8 and TRBJ1-5; no clear D gene. Germline V gives CDR1 SGHVS, CDR2 FQNEAQ. This CDR3 contains 12 residues. Trimming removed 2 bases from V and 6 bases from J, with 5 bases in between. The CDR3 region has the DNA TGTGCCAGCAGCTTATCTGTTCAGCCCCAGCATTTT. This sequence encodes CASSLSVQPQHF.

This sequence joins TRBV13 and TRBJ2-7; a possible D gene is TRBD1 (6 bases). Looked up from germline, CDR1 is PRHDT and CDR2 is FYEKMQ (reference sequence). The CDR3 is 14 amino acids. V gave up 1 base and J gave up 2 bases, with 9 bases separating them. CDR3 DNA sequence: TGTGCCAGCAGCTTAGACAGGGTAGCCTACGAGCAGTACTTC. This codes for CASSLDRVAYEQYF. Using reference TRBV13 and TRBJ2-7 for the parts outside the CDR3, the full variable domain is AAGVIQSPRHLIKEKRETATLKCYPIPRHDTVYWYQQGPGQDPQFLISFYEKMQSDKGSIPDRFSAQQFSDYHSELNMSSLELGDSALYFCASSLDRVAYEQYFGPGTRLTVT.

This clone was observed once. This chain joins TRBV30 and TRBJ2-1; 7 nucleotides match TRBD2. V dropped 1 base and J dropped 4; count of bases not matched to a gene: 4. This CDR3 is 14 amino acids long. The V gene's germline CDR1 is GTSNPN and CDR2 SVGIG (reference sequence). The CDR3 bases are TGTGCCTGGAGTGGCCCGGGAGGATACAATGAGCAGTTCTTC. It encodes CAWSGPGGYNEQFF.

V usage is TRBV9 and J usage is TRBJ2-3; 12 nucleotides agree with TRBD2. The V segment lost 0 bases and the J segment 1 base; nucleotides outside the gene matches: 0. This CDR3 is 16 amino acids long. The germline V gene encodes CDR1 SGDLS and CDR2 YYNGEE. The CDR3 nucleotides are TGTGCCAGCAGCGTAGGACTAGCGGGAGGCACAGATACGCAGTATTTT. Amino acids: CASSVGLAGGTDTQYF.

This sequence joins TRBV7-2 and TRBJ2-1; 11 bases align to TRBD2. V shed 5 bases, J shed 7 bases, and the junction held 7 bases outside the gene matches. Germline lookup yields CDR1 SGHTA and CDR2 FQGNSA. This CDR3 has 15 residues. CDR3 coding DNA: TGTGCCAGCAGCCCCGTAGCGGGAGGGGGGAATGAGCAGTTCTTC. Residues: CASSPVAGGGNEQFF.

The DNA for the CDR3 is TGTGCCAGCAGCATCTCCCGGGTCTTCGGCGGCTACACCTTC. It is translated as CASSISRVFGGYTF. V gene TRBV5-8 combines with J gene TRBJ1-2; no reliable D call. CDR3 length: 14 residues. CDR1 SGHTS and CDR2 YDEGEE come from the germline V gene. Deletions cut 4 bases from V and 8 bases from J, with 18 bases between.

This clone has more than one count but fewer than ten. The V and J genes are TRBV2 and TRBJ2-7; the D gene is possibly TRBD2 (6 bases). This CDR3 region has 15 residues. Germline V gene sequence: CDR1 SNHLY, CDR2 FYNNEI. The ends were cut back, 8 bases at V and 5 bases at J, with 22 bases in the middle. DNA of the CDR3: TGTGCCAGCTCCGCCTCGGGACTCACTCGGCACGAGCAGTACTTC. Translating it yields CASSASGLTRHEQYF. Based on the CDR3 plus reference TRBV2 and TRBJ2-7, the full variable domain is EPEVTQTPSHQVTQMGQEVILRCVPISNHLYFYWYRQILGQKVEFLVSFYNNEISEKSEIFDDQFSVERPDGSNFTLKIRSTKLEDSAMYFCASSASGLTRHEQYFGPGTRLTVT.

V and J are TRBV5-4 and TRBJ2-1, with D perhaps TRBD2 (5 bases). The germline V and J ends were trimmed by 5 bases and 7 bases, with 19 bases remaining between them. This CDR3 contains 15 residues. The V gene's germline CDR1 is SGHNT and CDR2 YYREEE (reference sequence). The DNA of the CDR3 is TGTGCCAGCAGGAGGGAATCCGCACTCCAAAATGAGCAGTTCTTC. Residues: CASRRESALQNEQFF.

This rearrangement joins TRBV19 to TRBJ2-2; no clear D. V was cut by 7 bases and J by 4 bases, with 13 bases left in between. The V gene's germline CDR1 is LNHDA and CDR2 SQIVND (reference sequence). This CDR3 contains 14 residues. CDR3 nucleotides: TGTGCCAGTAAGTTCGGTGTAGTCACCGGGGAGCTGTTTTTT. It codes for CASKFGVVTGELFF. Filled out from reference TRBV19 and TRBJ2-2, the complete variable domain reads DGGITQSPKYLFRKEGQNVTLSCEQNLNHDAMYWYRQDPGQGLRLIYYSQIVNDFQKGDIAEGYSVSREKKESFPLTVTSAQKNPTAFYLCASKFGVVTGELFFGEGSRLTVL.